These 18 T cell receptor beta chains were sequenced from one sample in a study of blood T cell repertoires in COVID-19. Generated by immunoSEQ multiplex PCR, the TCRdb table keeps only in-frame clones and is missing some. Of some 530,000 clones in the sample, 88% were seen once. The sequenced material came from PBMCs or T cells enriched from blood (not recorded which). The receptors were gathered from a woman in her sixties or seventies who had recovered from COVID-19.

The J gene is TRBJ2-3, the V gene TRBV3-1 (or the pseudogene TRBV3-2); no clear D gene. V lost 0 bases to trimming and J lost 6 bases, with 7 bases between them. The CDR3 covers 13 residues. CDR1 LGHDT and CDR2 YNNKEL come from the germline V gene (reference sequence). CDR3: CASSQESVDTQYF. For the CDR3, the DNA is TGTGCCAGCAGCCAAGAAAGCGTCGATACGCAGTATTTT.

The V and J genes are TRBV14 and TRBJ1-2; D is perhaps TRBD1 (6 bases). This CDR3 has 13 residues. Germline loops: CDR1 SGHDN, CDR2 FVKESK. V shed 5 bases and J shed 4 bases, with 11 bases lying between them. CDR3 sequence reads: CASSWTDRYGYTF. In nucleotides, the CDR3 is TGTGCCAGCAGCTGGACAGACCGCTATGGCTACACCTTC.

The chain combines TRBV27 with TRBJ2-5, with D possibly matching TRBD1 (5 bases). CDR1 and CDR2 from the germline V gene are MNHEY and SMNVEV (reference sequence). With 4 bases removed from V and 5 bases from J, the gap between germline ends came to 20 bases. The CDR3 contains 16 residues. This CDR3 reads CASSSGHGRMRETQYF. The CDR3, as DNA: TGTGCCAGCAGTTCAGGACACGGTCGTATGCGGGAGACCCAGTACTTC.

This chain uses TRBV9 with TRBJ2-5; tentative D call: TRBD2 (5 bases). Per the germline V gene, CDR1 is SGDLS and CDR2 is YYNGEE. V was clipped by 2 bases and J by 4 bases, with 9 bases between them. The CDR3 totals 13 residues. DNA for the CDR3: TGTGCCAGCAGCGTCGGCAGCGGAGAGACCCAGTACTTC. Its protein product is CASSVGSGETQYF.

The chain has TRBV29-1 and TRBJ2-4, with TRBD2 as a possible D gene (5 bases). This CDR3 has 13 amino acids. The V gene lost 3 bases and the J gene lost 0 bases, with 6 bases spanning the gap. Germline V gives CDR1 SQVTM, CDR2 ANQGSEA. CDR3 in amino acids: CSVEEVAKNIQYF. Written as DNA, the CDR3 is TGCAGCGTTGAGGAGGTAGCCAAAAACATTCAGTACTTC.

The V gene is TRBV28, the J gene TRBJ1-1; TRBD1 is a possible D gene (6 bases). Per germline, CDR1 MDHEN and CDR2 SYDVKM. This CDR3 region has 16 residues. V lost 5 bases, J lost 5 bases, and 21 bases lay in between. CDR3 DNA: TGTGCCAGCAGTACACGTCTAGGGGGTTCGGGGACTGAAGCTTTCTTT. The encoded protein is CASSTRLGGSGTEAFF.

This clone was observed a few times. The chain employs TRBV5-5 and TRBJ2-7; D possibly corresponds to TRBD2 (7 bases). Germline V gives CDR1 SGHKS, CDR2 YYEKEE (reference sequence). Trimming removed 1 base at V and 5 bases at J, with 13 bases between. This CDR3 has 14 residues. CDR3 residues: CASSLLAGANEQYV. In DNA form, the CDR3 reads TGTGCCAGCAGCTTGTTGGCGGGGGCAAACGAGCAGTACGTC.

The chain carries TRBV5-1 and TRBJ1-5; D might be TRBD1 (5 bases). CDR1 and CDR2 from the germline V gene are SGHRS and YFSETQ. The CDR3 spans 15 residues. V shed 1 base and J shed 1 base, with 9 bases lying between them. DNA of the CDR3: TGCGCCAGCAGCTTGTCGGGGGGAAGCAATCAGCCCCAGCATTTT. The encoded protein is CASSLSGGSNQPQHF.

The chain is built from TRBV24-1 and TRBJ2-3; 10 bases are a match to TRBD1. This CDR3 region has 16 residues. In germline, CDR1 is KGHDR, CDR2 SFDVKD. V was clipped by 2 bases and J by 2 bases; unmatched bases: 3. CDR3: CATSDSGQGDTDTQYF. For the CDR3, the DNA is TGTGCCACCAGTGATTCCGGACAGGGGGACACAGATACGCAGTATTTT.

V and J are TRBV19 and TRBJ1-5; unclear D gene. The CDR3 sequence is 13 residues long. Germline values: CDR1 LNHDA, CDR2 SQIVND (reference sequence). The V gene lost 9 bases and the J gene lost 0 bases, with 9 bases spanning the gap. CDR3 sequence reads: CARETASNQPQHF. The CDR3 DNA sequence: TGTGCCAGGGAAACAGCTAGCAATCAGCCCCAGCATTTT. The variable domain in full, completed from reference TRBV19 and TRBJ1-5, reads DGGITQSPKYLFRKEGQNVTLSCEQNLNHDAMYWYRQDPGQGLRLIYYSQIVNDFQKGDIAEGYSVSREKKESFPLTVTSAQKNPTAFYLCARETASNQPQHFGDGTRLSIL.

The gene calls are TRBV12-5 and TRBJ1-4; D uncertain. This CDR3 has 12 residues. V dropped 1 base and J dropped 5 bases, with 2 bases sitting between them. Germline lookup yields CDR1 LGHNT and CDR2 FRNRAP. DNA for the CDR3: TGTGCTAGTGGTTTGGCAAATGAAAAACTGTTTTTT. Protein sequence: CASGLANEKLFF.

This chain joins TRBV14 and TRBJ1-1; D is unresolved. Trimming cost V 4 bases and J 1 base, with 13 bases left between them. The CDR3 consists of 15 residues. Germline V lookup: CDR1 SGHDN, CDR2 FVKESK. The DNA for the CDR3 is TGTGCCAGCAGCCTTTTATGGGAGGGGAACACTGAAGCTTTCTTT. The encoded protein is CASSLLWEGNTEAFF.

This clone was seen a single time. V is TRBV28 and J is TRBJ1-2, with D maybe TRBD1 (5 bases). V was trimmed by 1 base and J by 0 bases, leaving 18 bases between them. Germline V lookup: CDR1 MDHEN, CDR2 SYDVKM. The CDR3 contains 18 residues. DNA of the CDR3: TGTGCCAGCAGTTTATTGGGACCTGGGGGGACTGCTAACTATGGCTACACCTTC. Amino acid sequence: CASSLLGPGGTANYGYTF.

The rearrangement joins TRBV9 to TRBJ1-2, with D unclear. The V end lost 0 bases, the J end lost 3 bases, and 9 bases lay between the germline ends. CDR1 is SGDLS and CDR2 is YYNGEE in the germline V gene. The CDR3 extends over 14 amino acids. The CDR3 spells CASSVAQSHYGYTF. CDR3 coding DNA: TGTGCCAGCAGCGTAGCCCAGTCTCACTATGGCTACACCTTC.

This chain links TRBV5-1 with TRBJ2-1, with no clear D. There are 12 residues in the CDR3. Trimming stripped 5 bases from V and 3 bases from J, with 6 bases between. Looked up from germline, CDR1 is SGHRS and CDR2 is YFSETQ. CDR3 DNA sequence: TGCGCCAGCAGTGGAGTCTACAATGAGCAGTTCTTC. It yields the protein CASSGVYNEQFF.

This clone was counted once. The chain employs TRBV4-2 and TRBJ1-1, with 8 bases lining up with TRBD1. V was clipped by 1 base and J by 9 bases; unmatched bases: 7. This CDR3 region has 14 residues. CDR1 LGHNA and CDR2 YNFKEQ come from the germline V gene. The CDR3 here is CASSQGQTGGQAFF. Written as DNA, the CDR3 is TGTGCCAGCAGCCAAGGACAAACAGGGGGGCAAGCTTTCTTT.

The genes are TRBV30 and TRBJ2-2; 12 positions match TRBD2. Germline CDR1 reads GTSNPN; CDR2 reads SVGIG (reference sequence). The V and J ends lost 0 bases and 6 bases, in that order; junction bases with no gene match: 20. The CDR3 runs 21 residues. CDR3 coding DNA: TGTGCCTGGAGTGTAGGGAACAAGGGACGTCCTAGCGGGGGGGCGTCCGGGGAGCTGTTTTTT. Translation: CAWSVGNKGRPSGGASGELFF. The complete variable domain, with remaining parts taken from reference TRBV30 and TRBJ2-2, reads SQTIHQWPATLVQPVGSPLSLECTVEGTSNPNLYWYRQAAGRGLQLLFYSVGIGQISSEVPQNLSASRPQDRQFILSSKKLLLSDSGFYLCAWSVGNKGRPSGGASGELFFGEGSRLTVL.

This clone was recorded once. The chain has TRBV11-2 and TRBJ1-3; D is possibly TRBD1 (6 bases). The CDR3 has 14 residues. Trimming took off 4 bases at V and 4 bases at J, with 11 bases between the two ends. Germline V lookup: CDR1 SGHAT, CDR2 FQNNGV. The CDR3 nucleotides are TGTGCCAGCAGCTCAACAGGGAGCGGAAACACCATATATTTT. The encoded protein is CASSSTGSGNTIYF.